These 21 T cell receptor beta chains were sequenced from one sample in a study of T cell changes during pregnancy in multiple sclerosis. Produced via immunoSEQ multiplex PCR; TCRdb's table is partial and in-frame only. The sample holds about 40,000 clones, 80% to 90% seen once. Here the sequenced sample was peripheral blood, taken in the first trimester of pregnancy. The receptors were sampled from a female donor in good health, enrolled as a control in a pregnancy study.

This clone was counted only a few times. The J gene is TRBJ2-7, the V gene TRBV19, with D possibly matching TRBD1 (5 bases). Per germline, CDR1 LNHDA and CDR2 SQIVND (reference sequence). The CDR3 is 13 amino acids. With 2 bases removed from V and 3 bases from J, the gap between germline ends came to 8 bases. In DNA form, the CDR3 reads TGTGCCAGTAGTATACGGCAGGGCTACGAGCAGTACTTC. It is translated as CASSIRQGYEQYF.

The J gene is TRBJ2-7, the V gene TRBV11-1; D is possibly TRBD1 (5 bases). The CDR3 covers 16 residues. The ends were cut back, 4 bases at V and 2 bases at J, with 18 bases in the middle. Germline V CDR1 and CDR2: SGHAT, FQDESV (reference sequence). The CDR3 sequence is CASSSAEGVLTYEQYF. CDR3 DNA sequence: TGTGCCAGCAGCTCCGCTGAAGGGGTCCTAACCTACGAGCAGTACTTC.

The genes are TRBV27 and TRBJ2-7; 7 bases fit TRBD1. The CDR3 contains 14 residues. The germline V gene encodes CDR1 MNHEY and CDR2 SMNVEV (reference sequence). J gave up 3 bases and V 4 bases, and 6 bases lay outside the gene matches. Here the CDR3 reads CASSSNRDSYEQYF. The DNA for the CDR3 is TGTGCCAGCAGTTCCAACCGGGACAGCTACGAGCAGTACTTC.

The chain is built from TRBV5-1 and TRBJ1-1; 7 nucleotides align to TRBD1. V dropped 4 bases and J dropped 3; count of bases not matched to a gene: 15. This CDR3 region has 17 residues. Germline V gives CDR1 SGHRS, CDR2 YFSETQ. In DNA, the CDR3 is TGCGCCAGCAGCCCATTAAGACAGGGAGGTCAGGACACTGAAGCTTTCTTT. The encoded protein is CASSPLRQGGQDTEAFF. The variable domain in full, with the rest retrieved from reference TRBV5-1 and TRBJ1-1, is KAGVTQTPRYLIKTRGQQVTLSCSPISGHRSVSWYQQTPGQGLQFLFEYFSETQRNKGNFPGRFSGRQFSNSRSEMNVSTLELGDSALYLCASSPLRQGGQDTEAFFGQGTRLTVV.

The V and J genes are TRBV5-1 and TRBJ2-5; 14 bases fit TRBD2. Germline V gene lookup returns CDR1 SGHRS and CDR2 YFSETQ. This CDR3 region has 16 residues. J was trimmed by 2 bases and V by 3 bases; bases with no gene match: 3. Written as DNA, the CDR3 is TGCGCCAGCAGCTCGGGACTAGCGGGAGTACAAGAGACCCAGTACTTC. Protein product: CASSSGLAGVQETQYF.

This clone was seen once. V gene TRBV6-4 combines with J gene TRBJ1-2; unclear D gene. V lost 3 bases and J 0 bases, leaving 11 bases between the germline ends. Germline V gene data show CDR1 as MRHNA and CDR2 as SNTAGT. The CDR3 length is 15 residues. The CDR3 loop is CASSEAEVANYGYTF. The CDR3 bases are TGTGCCAGCAGTGAAGCGGAAGTTGCTAACTATGGCTACACCTTC.

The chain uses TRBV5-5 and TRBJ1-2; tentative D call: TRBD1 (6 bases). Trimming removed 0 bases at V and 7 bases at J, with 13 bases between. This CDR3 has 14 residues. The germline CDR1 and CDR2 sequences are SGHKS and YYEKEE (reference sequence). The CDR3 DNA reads TGTGCCAGCAGCTTGGTCCAGGGGCAGGGTGGCTACACCTTC. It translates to CASSLVQGQGGYTF.

This chain's CDR3 is CASSVARAPEAFF. The CDR3 region has the DNA TGTGCCAGCAGCGTAGCGAGGGCACCTGAAGCTTTCTTT. V usage is TRBV9 and J usage is TRBJ1-1, with D hard to call. CDR3 length: 13 residues. The germline V and J ends were trimmed by 0 bases and 6 bases, with 9 bases remaining between them. The germline V gene encodes CDR1 SGDLS and CDR2 YYNGEE.

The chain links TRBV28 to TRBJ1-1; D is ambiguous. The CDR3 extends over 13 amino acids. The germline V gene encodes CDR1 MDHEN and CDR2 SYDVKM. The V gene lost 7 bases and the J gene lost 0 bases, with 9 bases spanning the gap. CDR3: CASNRELNTEAFF. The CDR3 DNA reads TGTGCCAGCAATCGGGAATTGAACACTGAAGCTTTCTTT.

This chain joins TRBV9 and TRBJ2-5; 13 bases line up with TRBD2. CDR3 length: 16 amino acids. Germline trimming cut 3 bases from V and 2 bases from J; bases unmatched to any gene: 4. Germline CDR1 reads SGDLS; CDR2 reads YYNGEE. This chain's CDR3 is CASSAGGLAGQETQYF. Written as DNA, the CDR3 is TGTGCCAGCAGCGCAGGGGGACTAGCGGGGCAAGAGACCCAGTACTTC. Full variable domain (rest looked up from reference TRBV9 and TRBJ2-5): DSGVTQTPKHLITATGQRVTLRCSPRSGDLSVYWYQQSLDQGLQFLIQYYNGEERAKGNILERFSAQQFPDLHSELNLSSLELGDSALYFCASSAGGLAGQETQYFGPGTRLLVL.

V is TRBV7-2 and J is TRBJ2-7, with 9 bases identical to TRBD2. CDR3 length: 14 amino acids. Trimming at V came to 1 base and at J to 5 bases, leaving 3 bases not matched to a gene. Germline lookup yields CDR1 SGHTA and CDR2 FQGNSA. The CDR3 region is CASSLVRGGDEQYF. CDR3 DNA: TGTGCCAGCAGCTTAGTACGCGGGGGGGACGAGCAGTACTTC.

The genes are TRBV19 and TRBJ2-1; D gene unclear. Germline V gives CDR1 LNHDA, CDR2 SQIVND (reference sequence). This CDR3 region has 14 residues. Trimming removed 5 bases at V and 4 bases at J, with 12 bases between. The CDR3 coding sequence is TGTGCCAGTAGTTCGATGACTGCTTACAATGAGCAGTTCTTC. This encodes CASSSMTAYNEQFF.

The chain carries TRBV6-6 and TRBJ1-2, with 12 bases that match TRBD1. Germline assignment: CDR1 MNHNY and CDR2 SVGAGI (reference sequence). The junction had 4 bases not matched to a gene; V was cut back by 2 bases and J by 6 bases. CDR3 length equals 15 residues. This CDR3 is CASSYGGQGAHGYTF. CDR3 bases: TGTGCCAGCAGTTACGGGGGACAGGGGGCCCATGGCTACACCTTC.

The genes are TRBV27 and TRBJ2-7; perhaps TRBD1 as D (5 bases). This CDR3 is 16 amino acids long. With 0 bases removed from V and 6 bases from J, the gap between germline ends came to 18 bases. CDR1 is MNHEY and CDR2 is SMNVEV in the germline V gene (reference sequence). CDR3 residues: CASSLSLYPGKAEQYF. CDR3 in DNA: TGTGCCAGCAGTTTATCTCTATACCCAGGGAAGGCCGAGCAGTACTTC.

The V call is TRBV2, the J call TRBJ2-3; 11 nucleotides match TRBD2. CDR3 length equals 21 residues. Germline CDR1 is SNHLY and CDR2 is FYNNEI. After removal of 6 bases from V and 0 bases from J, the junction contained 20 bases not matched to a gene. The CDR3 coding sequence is TGTGCCAGCAGGGATAAAGGACTCGGGACTAGCGGTTACTTTAGCACAGATACGCAGTATTTT. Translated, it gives CASRDKGLGTSGYFSTDTQYF.

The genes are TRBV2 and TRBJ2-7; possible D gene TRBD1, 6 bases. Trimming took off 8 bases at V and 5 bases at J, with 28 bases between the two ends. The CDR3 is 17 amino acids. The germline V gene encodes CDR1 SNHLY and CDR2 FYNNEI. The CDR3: CASLFGVWGLKGHEQYF. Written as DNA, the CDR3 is TGTGCCAGCCTTTTCGGGGTTTGGGGGCTAAAGGGCCACGAGCAGTACTTC. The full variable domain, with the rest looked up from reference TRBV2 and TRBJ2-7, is EPEVTQTPSHQVTQMGQEVILRCVPISNHLYFYWYRQILGQKVEFLVSFYNNEISEKSEIFDDQFSVERPDGSNFTLKIRSTKLEDSAMYFCASLFGVWGLKGHEQYFGPGTRLTVT.

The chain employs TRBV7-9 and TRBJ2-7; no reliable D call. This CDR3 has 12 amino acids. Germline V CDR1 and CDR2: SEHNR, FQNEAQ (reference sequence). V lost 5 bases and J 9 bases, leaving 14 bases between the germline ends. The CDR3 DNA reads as TGTGCCAGCAGCCTAGGAAGACACGGGCAGTACTTC. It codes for CASSLGRHGQYF.

CDR3 amino acids: CASNLLGAGGPWETQYF. In DNA, the CDR3 is TGTGCCAGCAACCTCTTGGGCGCGGGAGGGCCGTGGGAGACCCAGTACTTC. The rearrangement links TRBV11-2 to TRBJ2-5; 9 nucleotides match TRBD2. The ends lost 7 bases at V and 5 bases at J; junction bases unmatched: 17. Germline V gene sequence: CDR1 SGHAT, CDR2 FQNNGV. The CDR3 is 17 amino acids.

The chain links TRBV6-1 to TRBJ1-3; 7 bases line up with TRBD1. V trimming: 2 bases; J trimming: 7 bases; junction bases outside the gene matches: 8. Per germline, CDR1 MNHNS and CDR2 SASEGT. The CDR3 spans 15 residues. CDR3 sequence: CASSEPRQGRNTIYF. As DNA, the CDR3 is TGTGCCAGCAGTGAACCCCGACAGGGTCGGAACACCATATATTTT.

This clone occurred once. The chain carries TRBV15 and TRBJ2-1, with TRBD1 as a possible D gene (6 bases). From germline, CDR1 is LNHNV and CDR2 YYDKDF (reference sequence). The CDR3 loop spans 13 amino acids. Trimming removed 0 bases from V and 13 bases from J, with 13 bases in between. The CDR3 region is CATSRDIEGVQFF. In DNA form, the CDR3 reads TGTGCCACCAGCAGAGATATTGAGGGGGTCCAGTTCTTC. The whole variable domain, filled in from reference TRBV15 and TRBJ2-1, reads DAMVIQNPRYQVTQFGKPVTLSCSQTLNHNVMYWYQQKSSQAPKLLFHYYDKDFNNEADTPDNFQSRRPNTSFCFLDIRSPGLGDTAMYLCATSRDIEGVQFFGPGTRLTVL.

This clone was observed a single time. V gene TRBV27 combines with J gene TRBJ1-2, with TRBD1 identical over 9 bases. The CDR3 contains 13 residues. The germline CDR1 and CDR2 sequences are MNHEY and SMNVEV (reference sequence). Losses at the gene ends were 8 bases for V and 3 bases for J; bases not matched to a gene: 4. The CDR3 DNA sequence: TGTGCCAGCCGAACAGGGGGCGACTATGGCTACACCTTC. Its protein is CASRTGGDYGYTF.